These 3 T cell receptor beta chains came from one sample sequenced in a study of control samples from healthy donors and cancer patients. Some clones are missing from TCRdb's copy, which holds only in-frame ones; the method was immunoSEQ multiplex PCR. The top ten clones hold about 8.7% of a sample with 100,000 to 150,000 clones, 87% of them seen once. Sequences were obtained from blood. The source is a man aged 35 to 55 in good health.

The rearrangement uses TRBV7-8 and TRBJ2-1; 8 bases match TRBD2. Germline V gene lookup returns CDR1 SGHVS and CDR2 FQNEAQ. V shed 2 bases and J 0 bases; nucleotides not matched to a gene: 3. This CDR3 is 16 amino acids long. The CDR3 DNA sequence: TGTGCCAGCAGCTTACTAAGCGGGAGCTCCTACAATGAGCAGTTCTTC. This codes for CASSLLSGSSYNEQFF. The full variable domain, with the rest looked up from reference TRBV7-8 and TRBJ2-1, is GAGVSQSPRYKVAKRGQDVALRCDPISGHVSLFWYQQALGQGPEFLTYFQNEAQLDKSGLPSDRFFAERPEGSVSTLKIQRTQQEDSAVYLCASSLLSGSSYNEQFFGPGTRLTVL.

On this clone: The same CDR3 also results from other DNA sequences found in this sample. The CDR3 nucleotides are TGTGCCAGCAGCTTACTAGCGGAGACCCAGTACTTC. It is translated as CASSLLAETQYF. This chain links TRBV7-2 with TRBJ2-5, with D possibly TRBD2 on 6 matching bases. Germline values: CDR1 SGHTA, CDR2 FQGNSA. V lost 2 bases, J lost 5 bases, and 6 bases lay in between. The CDR3 extends over 12 amino acids.

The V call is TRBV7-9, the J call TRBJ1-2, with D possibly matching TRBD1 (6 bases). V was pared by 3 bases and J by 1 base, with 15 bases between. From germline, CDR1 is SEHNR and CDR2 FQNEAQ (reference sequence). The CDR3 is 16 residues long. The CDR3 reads CASSLGWADSNYGYTF. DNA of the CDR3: TGTGCCAGCAGCTTGGGCTGGGCGGACAGTAACTATGGCTACACCTTC.